The 29 T cell receptor beta chains below come from one sample, sequenced in a study of type 1 regulatory T cells (dated by TCRdb to 2020 to 2023). The instrument was an Illumina MiSeq. Starting from the raw public reads, TCRdb applied fastp trimming at Q25, assembled clones with MiXCR and retained in-frame beta chains. Rows with a matching CDR3 protein are joined into one entry that keeps the most common DNA and genes. Here the sample has about 5,800 distinct CDR3 sequences; roughly a quarter occur a single time. The ten largest account for roughly 8.2% of the sample. Their recognized antigens are unknown. What was sequenced was cultured T cells, either the whole culture or a sorted T cell fraction (not recorded which). The cell subset or site label, as the study defines it: Tr1-enriched cell product generated in vitro against host alloantigens. These receptors originate from a human donor in good health.

This clonotype occurred many times. The chain joins TRBV7-2 to TRBJ2-3; D remains ambiguous. V was shortened by 5 bases and J by 9 bases, with 12 bases between the two germline ends. The CDR3 consists of 12 residues. Germline assignment: CDR1 SGHTA and CDR2 FQGNSA. CDR3 coding DNA: TGTGCCAGCAGCAGTCCCCACGGCACGCAGTATTTT. It translates to CASSSPHGTQYF.

This clonotype qualifies as medium-sized. V and J are TRBV5-4 and TRBJ2-2; D gene uncertain. The CDR3 has 13 residues. Germline V gene sequence: CDR1 SGHNT, CDR2 YYREEE (reference sequence). Between the trimmed V and J ends, which lost 1 base and 6 bases, there was a span of 7 bases. The CDR3 region is CASSLPSSGELFF. The CDR3 coding sequence is TGTGCCAGCAGCTTGCCGTCTTCCGGGGAGCTGTTTTTT.

This clonotype was observed many times. This chain uses TRBV2 with TRBJ2-1; 9 bases agree with TRBD2. This CDR3 comprises 15 residues. V lost 2 bases and J lost 9; bases outside the gene matches: 8. Germline CDR1 reads SNHLY; CDR2 reads FYNNEI. CDR3 amino acids: CASSEKAGGPSEQFF. The CDR3 nucleotides read TGTGCCAGCAGTGAAAAGGCGGGAGGGCCAAGTGAGCAGTTCTTC.

The V gene is TRBV7-9, the J gene TRBJ2-3; D tentatively reads TRBD1 or TRBD2 (5 bases each). In germline, CDR1 is SEHNR, CDR2 FQNEAQ (reference sequence). The V gene lost 8 bases and the J gene lost 1 base, with 19 bases spanning the gap. There are 16 residues in the CDR3. CDR3: CASGEGWGKGTDTQYF. In DNA form, the CDR3 reads TGTGCCAGCGGTGAAGGTTGGGGGAAGGGCACAGATACGCAGTATTTT.

This clonotype showed up just a few times. The J gene is TRBJ2-4, the V gene TRBV6-2 or TRBV6-3; TRBD1 matches 9 bases. V was clipped by 11 bases and J by 0 bases; unmatched bases: 8. The germline V gene has CDR1 MNHEY and CDR2 SVGEGT. The CDR3 sequence is 15 residues long. In DNA, the CDR3 is TGTGCCGCCGCACAGGGGGCTATAGCCAAAAACATTCAGTACTTC. Translation: CAAAQGAIAKNIQYF.

This chain links TRBV5-1 with TRBJ2-7; 8 nucleotides match TRBD2. The V gene end was trimmed by 2 bases and the J gene end by 1 base; junction bases not matched to a gene: 2. Germline V lookup: CDR1 SGHRS, CDR2 YFSETQ. CDR3 length: 14 residues. For the CDR3, the DNA is TGCGCCAGCAGCTTCGGGAGGGCATCCTACGAGCAGTACTTC. Its protein product is CASSFGRASYEQYF.

This clonotype is medium-sized by share. The chain combines TRBV3-1 with TRBJ2-4; D uncertain. CDR1 and CDR2 from the germline V gene are LGHDT and YNNKEL (reference sequence). The germline V and J ends were trimmed by 1 base and 4 bases, with 8 bases remaining between them. The CDR3 runs 14 residues. CDR3 bases: TGTGCCAGCAGCCAAGTGTCAGGTAAAAACATTCAGTACTTC. Encoded protein: CASSQVSGKNIQYF. Full variable domain (missing parts from reference TRBV3-1 and TRBJ2-4): DTAVSQTPKYLVTQMGNDKSIKCEQNLGHDTMYWYKQDSKKFLKIMFSYNNKELIINETVPNRFSPKSPDKAHLNLHINSLELGDSAVYFCASSQVSGKNIQYFGAGTRLSVL.

This clonotype is deemed medium-sized (0.01 to 0.1%). The chain recombines TRBV7-9 with TRBJ2-4; D gene uncertain. The germline V gene has CDR1 SEHNR and CDR2 FQNEAQ (reference sequence). Trimming took off 4 bases at V and 7 bases at J, with 11 bases between the two ends. The CDR3 spans 13 residues. Written as DNA, the CDR3 is TGTGCCAGCAGCTCCCCTATCTTCAACATTCAGTACTTC. This sequence encodes CASSSPIFNIQYF.

By its share, this clonotype is medium-sized. The V and J genes are TRBV6-1 and TRBJ2-7; perhaps TRBD2 as D (6 bases). Germline-derived CDR1 and CDR2 are MNHNS and SASEGT. The CDR3 extends over 14 amino acids. V lost 2 bases and J 6 bases, leaving 14 bases between the germline ends. CDR3 DNA sequence: TGTGCCAGCAGTGAACTCTGGTCAGCGGGCGAGCAGTACTTC. As protein: CASSELWSAGEQYF.

This clonotype is judged medium-sized. The V call is TRBV7-9, the J call TRBJ2-5; D is perhaps TRBD2 (5 bases). Trimming removed 6 bases from V and 1 base from J, with 15 bases in between. Germline values: CDR1 SEHNR, CDR2 FQNEAQ (reference sequence). There are 15 residues in the CDR3. CDR3 bases: TGTGCCAGCAGGCATGCCGCACTAGTCCAAGAGACCCAGTACTTC. It specifies CASRHAALVQETQYF.

This clonotype has only one observation. V usage is TRBV4-2 and J usage is TRBJ2-7; TRBD1 matches at 7 bases. The CDR3 is 15 amino acids. Germline-derived CDR1 and CDR2 are LGHNA and YNFKEQ. After removal of 4 bases from V and 1 base from J, the junction contained 7 bases not matched to a gene. CDR3 region: CASSPSGTASYEQYF. The DNA for the CDR3 is TGTGCCAGCAGCCCATCCGGGACAGCTTCCTACGAGCAGTACTTC.

As for this clonotype: This could be a read error, since a much larger clone is one nucleotide away. The rearrangement links TRBV6-2 or TRBV6-3 to TRBJ2-2; D is perhaps TRBD1 (6 bases). The CDR3 runs 11 residues. CDR1 is MNHEY, CDR2 SVGEGT, per germline. Here the CDR3 reads CASTRNREPFF. The CDR3 DNA reads as TGTGCCAGCACCAGGAACAGGGAGCCGTTTTTT.

This clonotype occurred many times. The chain recombines TRBV20-1 with TRBJ2-5; 7 nucleotides match TRBD1. This CDR3 is built from 16 residues. V shed 4 bases, J shed 4 bases, and the junction held 15 bases outside the gene matches. Looked up from germline, CDR1 is DFQATT and CDR2 is SNEGSKA (reference sequence). The CDR3 here is CSAIENRGRRVETQYF. CDR3 DNA sequence: TGCAGTGCTATTGAAAACAGGGGCCGCCGGGTAGAGACCCAGTACTTC.

The table lists this clonotype with many counts. For the CDR3, the DNA is TGTGCCAGCAGCCGCGGACTGCCGACAGAGCAGTTCTTC. It is translated as CASSRGLPTEQFF. The chain couples TRBV5-6 to TRBJ2-1; weak D call: TRBD2 (5 bases). The CDR3 runs 13 residues. V was shortened by 4 bases and J by 10 bases, with 15 bases between the two germline ends. CDR1 and CDR2 from the germline V gene are SGHDT and YYEEEE.

This clonotype appeared many times. The chain carries TRBV7-2 and TRBJ2-1, with D perhaps matching TRBD1 (6 bases). The CDR3 has 13 residues. Germline CDR1 reads SGHTA; CDR2 reads FQGNSA. The germline V and J ends were trimmed by 1 base and 15 bases, with 16 bases remaining between them. The CDR3 is CASSLGTAWYRFF. The CDR3 DNA follows: TGTGCCAGCAGCTTAGGGACAGCTTGGTATCGGTTCTTC.

Relative to its sample, this clonotype is medium-sized. This rearrangement joins TRBV29-1 to TRBJ2-7, with 9 nucleotides matching TRBD2. CDR3 length: 13 residues. Trimming at V came to 6 bases and at J to 2 bases, leaving 5 bases not matched to a gene. The germline V gene encodes CDR1 SQVTM and CDR2 ANQGSEA. The CDR3 spells CSVSGRYTYEQYF. The CDR3 DNA is TGCAGCGTAAGCGGGAGGTACACCTACGAGCAGTACTTC.

This clonotype was counted at least ten times. The chain employs TRBV9 and TRBJ2-2; 9 bases map to TRBD2. Per germline, CDR1 SGDLS and CDR2 YYNGEE. The CDR3 sequence is 18 residues long. V was clipped by 2 bases and J by 2 bases; unmatched bases: 10. CDR3 nucleotide sequence: TGTGCCAGCAGCGTGGGCGGGGGACTAGCCACTAACACCGGGGAGCTGTTTTTT. Its protein is CASSVGGGLATNTGELFF.

By frequency in the sample, this clonotype is medium-sized. V gene TRBV5-1 combines with J gene TRBJ1-2, with 9 bases identical to TRBD1. The CDR3 contains 14 residues. Germline-derived CDR1 and CDR2 are SGHRS and YFSETQ. Trimming removed 8 bases from V and 6 bases from J; junction bases left unmatched: 11. CDR3 bases: TGCGCCAGTAGGAGGGGACAGGGAAGGGATGGCTACACCTTC. Translating gives CASRRGQGRDGYTF.

By frequency in the sample, this clonotype is medium-sized. The chain employs TRBV15 and TRBJ1-6; 7 bases map to TRBD1. V lost 5 bases to trimming and J lost 14 bases; unmatched junction nucleotides: 15. The germline gives CDR1 LNHNV, CDR2 YYDKDF (reference sequence). The CDR3 contains 15 residues. The CDR3 region has the DNA TGTGCCACCAGCCCAGGGGGTTCTACGATCGGGGCCCTCCACTTT. It yields the protein CATSPGGSTIGALHF.

This chain joins TRBV5-1 and TRBJ2-1, with D maybe TRBD2 (6 bases). V was clipped by 2 bases and J by 1 base, with 7 bases between them. Germline CDR1 is SGHRS and CDR2 is YFSETQ. The CDR3 is 14 residues long. CDR3 sequence: CASSFSGSYNEQFF. The CDR3 nucleotides are TGCGCCAGCAGCTTTAGCGGTTCCTACAATGAGCAGTTCTTC.

As to this clonotype: With a far larger clone one base away, a read error is the likely cause. This rearrangement joins TRBV7-2 to TRBJ1-2, with 7 positions matching TRBD1. This CDR3 has 13 amino acids. Per the germline V gene, CDR1 is SGHTA and CDR2 is FQGNSA. The CDR3 sequence is CAGSFSGDSGYTF. The CDR3 bases are TGTGCCGGCAGCTTTTCAGGGGACAGTGGCTACACCTTC.

The table lists this clonotype with many counts. The chain carries TRBV20-1 and TRBJ1-5; perhaps TRBD1 as D (5 bases). Germline-derived CDR1 and CDR2 are DFQATT and SNEGSKA (reference sequence). The CDR3 consists of 16 residues. V was trimmed by 0 bases and J by 1 base, leaving 13 bases between them. This CDR3 is CSARDGGGISNQPQHF. The CDR3 DNA sequence: TGCAGTGCTAGAGATGGTGGGGGGATAAGCAATCAGCCCCAGCATTTT.

This clonotype was detected ten times or more. The chain is built from TRBV20-1 and TRBJ1-3; D is undetermined. Germline assignment: CDR1 DFQATT and CDR2 SNEGSKA (reference sequence). V lost 2 bases and J 1 base, leaving 9 bases between the germline ends. This CDR3 has 14 amino acids. The CDR3 sequence: CSARPAGSGNTIYF. CDR3 nucleotide sequence: TGCAGTGCTAGACCTGCAGGATCTGGAAACACCATATATTTT.

By its share, this clonotype is medium-sized. V is TRBV28 and J is TRBJ1-6; D is uncertain. V lost 7 bases, J lost 7 bases, and 17 bases lay in between. The CDR3 is 15 amino acids. CDR1 is MDHEN and CDR2 is SYDVKM in the germline V gene. DNA of the CDR3: TGTGCCAGCACTGCTCTCGGACGGGAAAATTCACCCCTCCACTTT. Its translation: CASTALGRENSPLHF.

This clonotype came up many times. The chain joins TRBV7-8 to TRBJ2-2, with D perhaps TRBD1 (6 bases). The CDR3 consists of 15 residues. CDR1 SGHVS and CDR2 FQNEAQ come from the germline V gene. V lost 4 bases, J lost 6 bases, and 15 bases lay in between. Written as DNA, the CDR3 is TGTGCCAGCAGCTCACAGGCAGGGGTGGCCGGGGAGCTGTTTTTT. Translating gives CASSSQAGVAGELFF.

This clonotype is termed medium-sized. The chain has TRBV3-1 and TRBJ1-6, with TRBD1 matching 8 bases. J gave up 13 bases and V 2 bases, and 4 bases lay outside the gene matches. This CDR3 has 13 amino acids. Looked up from germline, CDR1 is LGHDT and CDR2 is YNNKEL (reference sequence). CDR3 sequence (DNA): TGTGCCAGCAGCCAAACGGACAGGGAGCCCCTCCACTTT. Encoded protein: CASSQTDREPLHF.

Many counts were recorded for this clonotype. The chain couples TRBV20-1 to TRBJ2-2; D uncertain. Germline values: CDR1 DFQATT, CDR2 SNEGSKA (reference sequence). CDR3 length equals 14 residues. V lost 6 bases and J 5 bases, leaving 16 bases between the germline ends. This CDR3 is CSAHAPGRTGELFF. For the CDR3, the DNA is TGCAGTGCCCACGCCCCCGGAAGGACCGGGGAGCTGTTTTTT.

The V and J genes are TRBV28 and TRBJ2-7, with D possibly being TRBD2 (7 bases). The CDR3 loop spans 13 amino acids. Trimming removed 7 bases from V and 4 bases from J, with 14 bases in between. CDR1 and CDR2 (germline): MDHEN, SYDVKM. CDR3: CASTGGATYEQYF. The CDR3 DNA reads TGTGCCAGCACTGGGGGGGCAACTTACGAGCAGTACTTC.

This clonotype ranks as medium-sized. The chain couples TRBV7-3 to TRBJ2-3, with D perhaps being TRBD1 or TRBD2 (5 bases each). V was shortened by 2 bases and J by 6 bases, with 12 bases between the two germline ends. The germline V gene has CDR1 SGHTA and CDR2 FQGTGA. The CDR3 is made up of 14 amino acids. The CDR3 is CASSLYGAGDTQYF. The CDR3 nucleotides read TGTGCCAGCAGCTTATACGGGGCCGGGGATACGCAGTATTTT.